Included here is one T cell receptor (beta chain) sequence, with context. The antigen remains unidentified. Germline values: CDR1 LNHDA, CDR2 SQIVND (reference sequence). Trimming pared 6 bases from V and 5 bases from J, leaving 10 bases between. This CDR3 spans 13 amino acids. These data come from a study of T cell responses to AZD1222 COVID-19 vaccine. As for the study in general: Investigators merged groups given second doses at roughly 4 or roughly 12 weeks.

Study-level results: Females outnumbered males among donors, who were mostly white British; clonal diversity was possibly underestimated. Once two AZD1222 doses were given, Spike-specific TCR breadth and depth went up. Only six individuals given AZD1222 were seropositive at baseline.

This table comes from immunoSEQ multiplex PCR, and its TCRdb copy is limited to in-frame clones, with some not included. The table lists 110,000 to 150,000 clones, about 92% of them singletons, with roughly 9.1% in the top ten. This sample comprised peripheral blood, obtained on day 0 of AZD1222 vaccination. The TCR was taken from an adult in good health. The chain couples TRBV19 to TRBJ1-4; D possibly corresponds to TRBD1 (6 bases). DNA of the CDR3: TGTGCCAGTAGGGGACACCAGAATGAAAAACTGTTTTTT. It is translated as CASRGHQNEKLFF.